This passage covers 16 T cell receptor beta chains from one sample sequenced in a study of CD8 T cells in Susac syndrome. When the RNA was reverse transcribed, random hexamers were used with an input of roughly 0.45 to 1 ug. TCRdb redid the calling of the immunoSEQ multiplex PCR reads with MiXCR, one entry per CDR3 protein. This table has about 130,000 distinct CDR3 sequences, about 95% appearing once. The sample comprised CD4+ T cells from PBMCs. The source is a human donor with multiple sclerosis.

CDR3 sequence reads: CASSKGLAGGSSYEQYF. In nucleotides, the CDR3 is TGTGCCAGCAGCAAGGGACTAGCGGGAGGGAGCTCCTACGAGCAGTACTTC. The chain couples TRBV7-8 to TRBJ2-7; TRBD2 matches 16 bases. Germline lookup yields CDR1 SGHVS and CDR2 FQNEAQ. The length of the CDR3 is 17 residues. The V segment lost 5 bases and the J segment 0 bases; nucleotides outside the gene matches: 4.

The CDR3 nucleotides are TGTGCCAGCAGTGAAGGGGTGGGGACCGGGGAGCTGTTTTTT. It specifies CASSEGVGTGELFF. The gene calls are TRBV6-1 and TRBJ2-2; D not resolved. Trimming cost V 1 base and J 5 bases, with 8 bases left between them. The CDR3 spans 14 residues. Germline CDR1 and CDR2: MNHNS and SASEGT.

V usage is TRBV18 and J usage is TRBJ2-2; 9 nucleotides align to TRBD2. The germline gives CDR1 KGHSH, CDR2 LQKENI. The CDR3 contains 16 residues. V lost 3 bases to trimming and J lost 5 bases; unmatched junction nucleotides: 7. The chain's CDR3 is CASSPLVAGETGELFF. As DNA, the CDR3 is TGTGCCAGCTCACCCCTCGTAGCGGGAGAGACCGGGGAGCTGTTTTTT.

This rearrangement joins TRBV3-1 to TRBJ2-7; no definite D call. CDR1 is LGHDT, CDR2 YNNKEL, per germline (reference sequence). The CDR3 has 13 residues. V was cut by 5 bases and J by 1 base, with 9 bases left in between. The CDR3 DNA is TGTGCCAGCAGCTCCTTAGTGTCCTACGAGCAGTACTTC. It yields the protein CASSSLVSYEQYF.

This clonotype was picked up one time. This CDR3 is CASSLVGGGDTQYF. The CDR3 bases are TGCGCCAGCAGCTTGGTAGGAGGTGGAGATACGCAGTATTTT. The V gene is TRBV5-1, the J gene TRBJ2-3; the D gene is possibly TRBD2 (5 bases). Germline V CDR1 and CDR2: SGHRS, YFSETQ. V lost 0 bases and J lost 5, with 10 bases in between. CDR3 length: 14 residues.

The CDR3 region is CASSLRDSHSYEQYF. CDR3 sequence (DNA): TGTGCCAGCAGCTTAAGGGACTCCCACTCCTACGAGCAGTACTTC. The chain is built from TRBV7-6 and TRBJ2-7; TRBD2 might be the D (6 bases). The V end lost 2 bases, the J end lost 0 bases, and 11 bases lay between the germline ends. Germline V CDR1 and CDR2: SGHVS, FNYEAQ. This CDR3 has 15 residues.

The CDR3 spells CASSFLVSPLHF. Written as DNA, the CDR3 is TGTGCCAGCAGCTTCCTAGTGTCACCCCTCCACTTT. This rearrangement joins TRBV5-6 to TRBJ1-6; D remains ambiguous. Germline values: CDR1 SGHDT, CDR2 YYEEEE. With 2 bases removed from V and 10 bases from J, the gap between germline ends came to 7 bases. The CDR3 extends over 12 amino acids.

The count of this clonotype is one. The CDR3 reads CASSKGLAYEQYF. In DNA, the CDR3 is TGCGCCAGCAGCAAAGGACTAGCCTACGAGCAGTACTTC. This sequence joins TRBV4-3 and TRBJ2-7, with TRBD2 matching over 7 bases. The V segment lost 5 bases and the J segment 2 bases; nucleotides outside the gene matches: 3. From germline, CDR1 is LGHNA and CDR2 YSLEER. This CDR3 is built from 13 residues.

The rearrangement uses TRBV6-6 and TRBJ2-2, with D tentatively TRBD2 (6 bases). This CDR3 is built from 14 residues. V was shortened by 6 bases and J by 6 bases, with 14 bases between the two germline ends. CDR1 MNHNY and CDR2 SVGAGI come from the germline V gene (reference sequence). The CDR3 protein is CASRPGTSPGELFF. The CDR3 coding sequence is TGTGCCAGCAGGCCCGGGACTTCCCCCGGGGAGCTGTTTTTT.

The rearrangement joins TRBV6-6 to TRBJ1-1, with no clear D. The CDR3 is 13 residues long. The germline V and J ends were trimmed by 5 bases and 5 bases, with 12 bases remaining between them. The germline V gene has CDR1 MNHNY and CDR2 SVGAGI (reference sequence). CDR3: CASSIRPETEAFF. CDR3 in DNA: TGTGCCAGCAGTATCCGACCGGAGACTGAAGCTTTCTTT.

The chain links TRBV6-5 to TRBJ2-7; D possibly corresponds to TRBD2 (6 bases). Germline CDR1 is MNHEY and CDR2 is SVGAGI. This CDR3 has 16 amino acids. V gave up 3 bases and J gave up 0 bases, with 15 bases separating them. The CDR3 bases are TGTGCCAGCAGTTATTTGCGGGGCAGGAGCTCCTACGAGCAGTACTTC. It specifies CASSYLRGRSSYEQYF.

CDR3 in amino acids: CASSSYRVGETQYF. The DNA of the CDR3 is TGTGCCAGCAGCTCTTACAGGGTCGGTGAGACCCAGTACTTC. The chain employs TRBV5-4 and TRBJ2-5; a possible D gene is TRBD1 (6 bases). Between the trimmed V and J ends, which lost 3 bases and 5 bases, there was a span of 14 bases. Germline V gives CDR1 SGHNT, CDR2 YYREEE (reference sequence). This CDR3 is built from 14 residues.

The rearrangement links TRBV6-1 to TRBJ2-5, with D maybe TRBD2 (6 bases). There are 14 residues in the CDR3. Trimming took 6 bases from V and 4 from J, leaving 15 bases between them. Germline V CDR1 and CDR2: MNHNS, SASEGT. As DNA, the CDR3 is TGTGCCAGCAGCCGGGACTGGCTAGGAGAGACCCAGTACTTC. Its translation: CASSRDWLGETQYF.

This CDR3 is CSVSALAANEKLFF. Here the CDR3 DNA reads TGCAGCGTTTCTGCGTTGGCGGCTAATGAAAAACTGTTTTTT. The rearrangement uses TRBV29-1 and TRBJ1-4; D not certain. The CDR3 is 14 amino acids. Germline values: CDR1 SQVTM, CDR2 ANQGSEA. Trimming pared 5 bases from V and 3 bases from J, leaving 13 bases between. The whole variable domain, remainder taken from reference TRBV29-1 and TRBJ1-4, is SAVISQKPSRDICQRGTSLTIQCQVDSQVTMMFWYRQQPGQSLTLIATANQGSEATYESGFVIDKFPISRPNLTFSTLTVSNMSPEDSSIYLCSVSALAANEKLFFGSGTQLSVL.

This sequence joins TRBV10-3 and TRBJ2-1; 9 positions agree with TRBD2. Germline CDR1 reads ENHRY; CDR2 reads SYGVKD. CDR3 size: 13 residues. The V and J ends lost 11 bases and 2 bases, in that order; junction bases with no gene match: 4. CDR3 in DNA: TGTGCCGTAGCGGGGGATACCTACAATGAGCAGTTCTTC. Residues: CAVAGDTYNEQFF.

The chain uses TRBV6-2 or TRBV6-3 and TRBJ2-7; TRBD2 agrees at 7 bases. With V trimmed by 6 bases and J by 0 bases, 8 bases remained unmatched. Germline loops: CDR1 MNHEY, CDR2 SVGEGT. This CDR3 has 15 amino acids. For the CDR3, the DNA is TGTGCCAGCAGCGACGGGGGGTTGAGCTCCTACGAGCAGTACTTC. Translating gives CASSDGGLSSYEQYF.